Below are 27 T cell receptor beta chains sequenced from a single sample in a study of identical twins. Each CDR3 protein gets one entry after TCRdb re-called the 5' RACE reads with MiXCR. The sample contains roughly 570,000 distinct CDR3 sequences, 9.6% of which appear only once. This sample also belongs to another study, concerning yellow fever vaccine responses in identical twins.

Sequencing was done on a sample of PBMCs. Source of these receptors: a woman between 18 and 29 years old in good health.

This rearrangement joins TRBV12-3 or TRBV12-4 to TRBJ2-3, with TRBD2 as a possible D gene (7 bases). V gave up 0 bases and J gave up 2 bases, with 18 bases separating them. This CDR3 region has 18 residues. The CDR3 nucleotides read TGTGCCAGCAGTTTAGCGGGGGGGCTGGGGGGGACCACAGATACGCAGTATTTT. It translates to CASSLAGGLGGTTDTQYF.

V and J are TRBV29-1 and TRBJ1-1; D is possibly TRBD1 (5 bases). Germline CDR1 is SQVTM and CDR2 is ANQGSEA. V was pared by 3 bases and J by 0 bases, with 8 bases between. The CDR3 sequence is 13 residues long. The CDR3 here is CSVDDRLNTEAFF. In nucleotides, the CDR3 is TGCAGCGTTGATGACAGACTGAACACTGAAGCTTTCTTT.

This clonotype was seen ten or more times. The chain recombines TRBV4-3 with TRBJ2-7; unclear D gene. CDR3 length equals 15 residues. The V and J ends lost 0 bases and 4 bases respectively, with 13 bases between them. The germline gives CDR1 LGHNA, CDR2 YSLEER. The CDR3 region is CASSQERGRRYEQYF. In DNA form, the CDR3 reads TGCGCCAGCAGCCAAGAAAGAGGACGGAGATACGAGCAGTACTTC.

This clonotype has more than one count but fewer than ten. This chain joins TRBV15 and TRBJ2-3; TRBD1 aligns across 8 bases. Losses at the gene ends were 3 bases for V and 5 bases for J; bases not matched to a gene: 4. Germline V CDR1 and CDR2: LNHNV, YYDKDF (reference sequence). The CDR3 length is 14 residues. CDR3 amino acids: CATSRDRVGDTQYF. The CDR3 DNA sequence: TGTGCCACCAGCAGGGACAGGGTGGGAGATACGCAGTATTTT. Drawing the rest from reference TRBV15 and TRBJ2-3, the complete variable domain is DAMVIQNPRYQVTQFGKPVTLSCSQTLNHNVMYWYQQKSSQAPKLLFHYYDKDFNNEADTPDNFQSRRPNTSFCFLDIRSPGLGDTAMYLCATSRDRVGDTQYFGPGTRLTVL.

This clonotype was picked up a small number of times. V and J are TRBV9 and TRBJ2-1; 8 nucleotides agree with TRBD1. The germline gives CDR1 SGDLS, CDR2 YYNGEE. The CDR3 is 14 residues long. V trimming: 4 bases; J trimming: 6 bases; junction bases outside the gene matches: 6. Written as DNA, the CDR3 is TGTGCCAGCAGCAAAGGACAGGGCCTCAATGAGCAGTTCTTC. Protein product: CASSKGQGLNEQFF.

This clonotype was detected ten times or more. The chain has TRBV7-2 and TRBJ2-1, with a tentative D call TRBD2 (6 bases). This CDR3 contains 16 residues. The germline V and J ends were trimmed by 5 bases and 3 bases, with 17 bases remaining between them. CDR1 is SGHTA, CDR2 FQGNSA, per germline. Here the CDR3 reads CASSLTGEALYNEQFF. CDR3 nucleotides: TGTGCCAGCAGCCTCACCGGGGAGGCCCTCTACAATGAGCAGTTCTTC.

This clonotype has more than one count but fewer than ten. V is TRBV12-3 or TRBV12-4 and J is TRBJ2-7, with 8 bases lining up with TRBD1. V lost 7 bases, J lost 7 bases, and 12 bases stayed unmatched. The CDR3 totals 14 residues. For the CDR3, the DNA is TGTGCCAGCAAACTGACAGGGGTGGGGACGGAGCAGTACTTC. Amino acids: CASKLTGVGTEQYF.

This clonotype was seen more than once but under ten times. V gene TRBV30 combines with J gene TRBJ1-6; D remains ambiguous. The V and J ends lost 0 bases and 7 bases respectively, with 7 bases between them. CDR3 size: 13 residues. The V gene's germline CDR1 is GTSNPN and CDR2 SVGIG (reference sequence). The chain's CDR3 is CAWSVIGNSPLHF. CDR3 DNA sequence: TGTGCCTGGAGTGTAATAGGAAATTCACCCCTCCACTTT.

In this sample, this clonotype turned up many times. The chain joins TRBV29-1 to TRBJ2-3; 7 positions match TRBD2. CDR1 is SQVTM, CDR2 ANQGSEA, per germline. V gave up 3 bases and J gave up 5 bases; unmatched junction bases: 2. The CDR3 is 12 residues long. The CDR3 DNA follows: TGCAGCGTTGAGTGGGGGGGAGATACGCAGTATTTT. This codes for CSVEWGGDTQYF.

A few counts support this clonotype. CDR3 sequence (DNA): TGTGCCAGCAGCCCGTACCAGGGGAGGGACGAGCAGTACTTC. This sequence encodes CASSPYQGRDEQYF. The chain couples TRBV3-1 to TRBJ2-7; D may be TRBD2 (7 bases). Germline loops: CDR1 LGHDT, CDR2 YNNKEL (reference sequence). The CDR3 consists of 14 residues. V lost 4 bases and J 5 bases, leaving 15 bases between the germline ends.

This clonotype has a count of ten or more. V usage is TRBV5-1 and J usage is TRBJ2-4; 8 bases are shared with TRBD1. The germline V gene encodes CDR1 SGHRS and CDR2 YFSETQ. This CDR3 contains 17 residues. Trimming removed 4 bases from V and 6 bases from J; junction bases left unmatched: 15. CDR3 region: CASSPVGTGVLGNIQYF. The DNA of the CDR3 is TGCGCCAGCAGCCCTGTGGGGACAGGAGTCCTAGGAAACATTCAGTACTTC.

This clonotype was seen at least ten times. The J gene is TRBJ1-5, the V gene TRBV4-1; tentative D call: TRBD1 (5 bases). The CDR3 loop spans 14 amino acids. Trimming stripped 4 bases from V and 4 bases from J, with 11 bases between. The germline gives CDR1 MGHRA, CDR2 YSYEKL. The CDR3 loop is CASSPTQGNQPQHF. As DNA, the CDR3 is TGCGCCAGCAGCCCTACTCAGGGAAATCAGCCCCAGCATTTT.

J is TRBJ2-7 and V is TRBV11-2; tentative D call: TRBD2 (7 bases). Germline CDR1 SGHAT, CDR2 FQNNGV. Deletions cut 3 bases from V and 2 bases from J, with 14 bases between. The CDR3 is 15 residues long. The CDR3 region is CASSLGGTSTYEQYF. As DNA, the CDR3 is TGTGCCAGCAGCTTGGGGGGGACATCGACCTACGAGCAGTACTTC. The full variable domain, its missing parts supplied by reference TRBV11-2 and TRBJ2-7, is EAGVAQSPRYKIIEKRQSVAFWCNPISGHATLYWYQQILGQGPKLLIQFQNNGVVDDSQLPKDRFSAERLKGVDSTLKIQPAKLEDSAVYLCASSLGGTSTYEQYFGPGTRLTVT.

This clonotype has at least ten counts. The V gene is TRBV5-1, the J gene TRBJ2-1, with a tentative D call TRBD2 (6 bases). Germline V gives CDR1 SGHRS, CDR2 YFSETQ. V lost 2 bases and J lost 2, with 11 bases in between. This CDR3 comprises 15 residues. The CDR3 reads CASSLSGLAYNEQFF. The CDR3 DNA is TGCGCCAGCAGCTTATCGGGACTCGCCTACAATGAGCAGTTCTTC.

DNA of the CDR3: TGTGCCACCAGTGATTTAACGCACGAGCAGTACTTC. This gives the protein CATSDLTHEQYF. The chain couples TRBV24-1 to TRBJ2-7; D is ambiguous. The germline V gene encodes CDR1 KGHDR and CDR2 SFDVKD. CDR3 length: 12 amino acids. Trimming removed 1 base from V and 5 bases from J, with 5 bases in between.

This clonotype came up many times. V is TRBV15 and J is TRBJ1-1, with D unclear. Germline CDR1 and CDR2: LNHNV and YYDKDF (reference sequence). The CDR3 is 13 amino acids. Trimming shortened V by 0 bases and J by 6 bases, and 8 bases separated the two germline ends. The chain's CDR3 is CATSRDGSAEAFF. In DNA, the CDR3 is TGTGCCACCAGCAGAGATGGTTCGGCTGAAGCTTTCTTT.

This clonotype was seen at least ten times. J is TRBJ2-7 and V is TRBV7-2; D uncertain. The length of the CDR3 is 13 residues. Per germline, CDR1 SGHTA and CDR2 FQGNSA. V was cut by 1 base and J by 0 bases, with 4 bases left in between. The CDR3 region is CASSLDSSYEQYF. The CDR3 DNA sequence: TGTGCCAGCAGCTTAGACAGCTCCTACGAGCAGTACTTC.

The sample holds many counts of this clonotype. The chain joins TRBV7-9 to TRBJ2-1; the match to TRBD2 covers 15 bases. The CDR3 has 14 amino acids. Trimming took 5 bases from V and 10 from J; bases not matched to a gene: 3. CDR1 SEHNR and CDR2 FQNEAQ come from the germline V gene (reference sequence). The DNA for the CDR3 is TGTGCCAGCAGCCTGGGACTAGCGGGAGGAGAGCAGTTCTTC. Encoded protein: CASSLGLAGGEQFF.

The gene calls are TRBV14 and TRBJ2-7; 7 bases map to TRBD1. After removal of 4 bases from V and 4 bases from J, the junction contained 7 bases not matched to a gene. This CDR3 region has 14 residues. Germline CDR1 reads SGHDN; CDR2 reads FVKESK. The CDR3 protein is CASSPSQGVYEQYF. The CDR3 coding sequence is TGTGCCAGCAGCCCTTCCCAGGGGGTTTACGAGCAGTACTTC.

This clonotype was found many times. The V call is TRBV20-1, the J call TRBJ2-3; no clear D. Germline V gives CDR1 DFQATT, CDR2 SNEGSKA (reference sequence). The CDR3 totals 11 residues. The ends were cut back, 7 bases at V and 5 bases at J, with 10 bases in the middle. CDR3 DNA: TGCAGTGTGACGTCTGAAGATACGCAGTATTTT. Amino acids: CSVTSEDTQYF.

In this sample, this clonotype turned up once. The chain combines TRBV29-1 with TRBJ2-5; TRBD2 aligns across 10 bases. This CDR3 region has 17 residues. V was clipped by 0 bases and J by 5 bases; unmatched bases: 12. Germline V lookup: CDR1 SQVTM, CDR2 ANQGSEA. CDR3: CSVEDLGLAESDETQYF. The DNA for the CDR3 is TGCAGCGTTGAAGACCTCGGACTAGCGGAAAGTGATGAGACCCAGTACTTC.

CDR3 region: CASSVERGDKLFF. The DNA of the CDR3 is TGTGCCAGCAGCGTAGAAAGAGGGGATAAACTGTTTTTT. This chain uses TRBV9 with TRBJ1-4, with a weak D call TRBD1 (5 bases). The V and J ends lost 0 bases and 11 bases respectively, with 11 bases between them. CDR3 length: 13 amino acids. The germline gives CDR1 SGDLS, CDR2 YYNGEE. The complete variable domain, with remaining parts taken from reference TRBV9 and TRBJ1-4, reads DSGVTQTPKHLITATGQRVTLRCSPRSGDLSVYWYQQSLDQGLQFLIQYYNGEERAKGNILERFSAQQFPDLHSELNLSSLELGDSALYFCASSVERGDKLFFGSGTQLSVL.

The chain is built from TRBV3-1 and TRBJ1-6, with D maybe TRBD1 (6 bases). The germline CDR1 and CDR2 sequences are LGHDT and YNNKEL (reference sequence). CDR3 length: 15 amino acids. V lost 2 bases and J lost 6, with 11 bases in between. For the CDR3, the DNA is TGTGCCAGCAGCCAAAAACCAGGGGTTAATTCACCCCTCCACTTT. Amino acids: CASSQKPGVNSPLHF.

A few counts support this clonotype. The rearrangement joins TRBV19 to TRBJ1-3; unclear D gene. CDR3 length: 16 amino acids. The germline CDR1 and CDR2 sequences are LNHDA and SQIVND (reference sequence). V lost 10 bases and J 4 bases, leaving 23 bases between the germline ends. The CDR3 spells CATMRKGPQRGNTIYF. As DNA, the CDR3 is TGTGCCACCATGAGGAAGGGTCCACAGAGGGGAAACACCATATATTTT.

The chain combines TRBV3-1 with TRBJ2-7; 9 bases fit TRBD1. This CDR3 is 18 amino acids long. Germline loops: CDR1 LGHDT, CDR2 YNNKEL (reference sequence). Trimming took 3 bases from V and 5 from J; bases not matched to a gene: 17. The CDR3 DNA is TGTGCCAGCAGCCAGTTTCTTCCGGGACAGGGTTTGAGGCACGAGCAGTACTTC. Its translation is CASSQFLPGQGLRHEQYF.

In this sample, this clonotype turned up many times. V usage is TRBV10-3 and J usage is TRBJ2-2; 8 nucleotides line up with TRBD2. The CDR3 is made up of 15 amino acids. Germline trimming cut 3 bases from V and 5 bases from J; bases unmatched to any gene: 5. The germline V gene has CDR1 ENHRY and CDR2 SYGVKD. In DNA form, the CDR3 reads TGTGCCATCAGTGAAAGCGGGAGTCTGACCGGGGAGCTGTTTTTT. It translates to CAISESGSLTGELFF.

This clonotype turned up a few times. The gene calls are TRBV29-1 and TRBJ2-5; 9 bases are a match to TRBD1. The CDR3 loop spans 14 amino acids. The ends lost 6 bases at V and 5 bases at J; junction bases unmatched: 10. The V gene's germline CDR1 is SQVTM and CDR2 ANQGSEA. CDR3 in DNA: TGCAGCGTCCGCACCGGGACAGGGTGGGAGACCCAGTACTTC. Translating it yields CSVRTGTGWETQYF.